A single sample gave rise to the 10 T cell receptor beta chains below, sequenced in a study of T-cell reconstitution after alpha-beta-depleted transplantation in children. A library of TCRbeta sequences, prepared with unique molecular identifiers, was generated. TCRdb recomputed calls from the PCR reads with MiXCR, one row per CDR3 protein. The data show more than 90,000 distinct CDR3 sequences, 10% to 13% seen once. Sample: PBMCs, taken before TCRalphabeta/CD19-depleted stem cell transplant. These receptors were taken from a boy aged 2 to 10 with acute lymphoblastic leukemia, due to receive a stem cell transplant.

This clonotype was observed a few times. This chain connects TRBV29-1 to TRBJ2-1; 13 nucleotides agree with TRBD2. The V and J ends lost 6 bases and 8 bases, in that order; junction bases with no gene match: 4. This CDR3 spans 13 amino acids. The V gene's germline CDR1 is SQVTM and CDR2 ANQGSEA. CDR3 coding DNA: TGCAGCGTGGGACTAGCGGGATACCATGAGCAGTTCTTC. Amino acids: CSVGLAGYHEQFF.

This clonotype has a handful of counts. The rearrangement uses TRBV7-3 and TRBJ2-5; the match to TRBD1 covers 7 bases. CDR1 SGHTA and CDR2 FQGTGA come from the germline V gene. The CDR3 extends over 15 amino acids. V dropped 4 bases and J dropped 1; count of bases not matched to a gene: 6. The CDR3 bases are TGTGCCAGCAGCTACCTCGGGACAGTCCAAGAGACCCAGTACTTC. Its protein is CASSYLGTVQETQYF.

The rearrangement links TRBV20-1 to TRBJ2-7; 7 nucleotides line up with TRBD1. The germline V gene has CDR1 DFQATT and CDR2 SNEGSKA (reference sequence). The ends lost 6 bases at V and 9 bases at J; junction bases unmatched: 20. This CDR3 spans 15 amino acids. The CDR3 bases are TGCAGTGCAGATAAAGGGACAGCCAGCCATGTAGGGCAGTACTTC. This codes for CSADKGTASHVGQYF.

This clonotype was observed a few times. This CDR3 reads CASKRTGGYTQYF. The CDR3 region has the DNA TGCGCCAGCAAAAGGACAGGGGGCTATACGCAGTATTTT. The chain carries TRBV5-1 and TRBJ2-3; 11 nucleotides line up with TRBD1. The CDR3 spans 13 residues. From germline, CDR1 is SGHRS and CDR2 YFSETQ. V trimming: 6 bases; J trimming: 7 bases; junction bases outside the gene matches: 4.

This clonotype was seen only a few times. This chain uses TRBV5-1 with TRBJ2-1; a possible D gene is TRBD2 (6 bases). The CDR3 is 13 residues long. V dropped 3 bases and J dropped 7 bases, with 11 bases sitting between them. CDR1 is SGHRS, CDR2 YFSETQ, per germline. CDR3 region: CASSSGLTNEQFF. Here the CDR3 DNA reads TGCGCCAGCAGCTCGGGACTGACGAATGAGCAGTTCTTC. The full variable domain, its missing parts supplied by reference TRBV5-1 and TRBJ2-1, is KAGVTQTPRYLIKTRGQQVTLSCSPISGHRSVSWYQQTPGQGLQFLFEYFSETQRNKGNFPGRFSGRQFSNSRSEMNVSTLELGDSALYLCASSSGLTNEQFFGPGTRLTVL.

This CDR3 is CSVGVLNTGELFF. CDR3 in DNA: TGCAGCGTGGGGGTCCTGAACACCGGGGAGCTGTTTTTT. This chain connects TRBV29-1 to TRBJ2-2; D tentatively reads TRBD1 or TRBD2 (5 bases each). CDR3 length equals 13 residues. Trimming removed 6 bases at V and 1 base at J, with 9 bases between. Germline V gene sequence: CDR1 SQVTM, CDR2 ANQGSEA.

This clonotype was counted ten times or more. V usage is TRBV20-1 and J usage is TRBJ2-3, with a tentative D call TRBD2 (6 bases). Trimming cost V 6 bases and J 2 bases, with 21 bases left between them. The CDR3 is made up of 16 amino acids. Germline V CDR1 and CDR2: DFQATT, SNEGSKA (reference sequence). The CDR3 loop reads CSASPDGRGDTDTQYF. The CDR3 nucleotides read TGCAGTGCGTCCCCTGACGGGAGAGGGGACACAGATACGCAGTATTTT.

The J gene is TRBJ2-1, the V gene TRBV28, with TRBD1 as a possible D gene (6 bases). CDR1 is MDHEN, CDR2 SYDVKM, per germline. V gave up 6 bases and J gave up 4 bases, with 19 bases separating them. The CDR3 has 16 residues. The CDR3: CASSQGIGHQYNEQFF. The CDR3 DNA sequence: TGTGCCAGCAGCCAGGGGATAGGACACCAATACAATGAGCAGTTCTTC.

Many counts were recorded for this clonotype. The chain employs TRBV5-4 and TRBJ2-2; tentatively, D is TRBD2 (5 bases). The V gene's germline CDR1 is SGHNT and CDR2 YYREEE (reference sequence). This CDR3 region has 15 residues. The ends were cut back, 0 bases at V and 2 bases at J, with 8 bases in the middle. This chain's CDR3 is CASSLGGSNTGELFF. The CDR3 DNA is TGTGCCAGCAGCTTGGGAGGGAGCAACACCGGGGAGCTGTTTTTT.

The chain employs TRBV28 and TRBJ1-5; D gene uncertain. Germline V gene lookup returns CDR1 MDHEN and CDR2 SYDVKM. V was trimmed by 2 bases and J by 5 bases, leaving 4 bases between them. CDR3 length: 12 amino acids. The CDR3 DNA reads TGTGCCAGCAGTTTAAATCATCAGCCCCAGCATTTT. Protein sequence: CASSLNHQPQHF.